Detailed here is one T cell receptor beta chain. The source of the sample is a study of cytomegalovirus exposure and HLA in healthy donors. PCR primers comprised 60 Vbeta and 13 Jbeta primers. The protocol was immunoSEQ multiplex PCR, while the TCRdb copy is restricted to in-frame clones and leaves out a portion. The sample includes 150,000 to 190,000 clones, approximately 72% of them seen just once. The sequence was obtained from a man between 18 and 29 years old in good health and CMV-seronegative. The sequencing sample was made of PBMCs.

In DNA form, the CDR3 reads TGCGCCAGCAGCCAGATACCCCCAGGAGCGACAGTACAAGATACGCAGTATTTT. This translates into CASSQIPPGATVQDTQYF. The chain has TRBV4-1 and TRBJ2-3; a weak D match, TRBD1 (5 bases). Germline values: CDR1 MGHRA, CDR2 YSYEKL. This CDR3 is 18 amino acids long. Trimming took 3 bases from V and 5 from J, leaving 24 bases between them.